The next 25 T cell receptor beta chains were all read from a single sample in a study of cytomegalovirus exposure and HLA in healthy donors. Here immunoSEQ multiplex PCR was the method, and the copy in TCRdb shows in-frame clones only, minus some. Of hundreds of thousands of clones in the sample, more than 75% were seen once. Source material: PBMCs. Receptors originate from a man aged 18 to 29 in good health and CMV-seronegative.

V is TRBV7-2 and J is TRBJ2-7; TRBD2 aligns across 9 bases. The CDR3 contains 15 residues. Germline lookup yields CDR1 SGHTA and CDR2 FQGNSA. With 0 bases clipped from V and 4 bases from J, the junction kept 4 bases outside the gene matches. CDR3 loop: CASSLAGLAGYEQYF. CDR3 nucleotides: TGTGCCAGCAGCTTAGCGGGGCTAGCGGGATACGAGCAGTACTTC. Based on the CDR3 plus reference TRBV7-2 and TRBJ2-7, the full variable domain is GAGVSQSPSNKVTEKGKDVELRCDPISGHTALYWYRQSLGQGLEFLIYFQGNSAPDKSGLPSDRFSAERTGGSVSTLTIQRTQQEDSAVYLCASSLAGLAGYEQYFGPGTRLTVT.

This chain uses TRBV5-1 with TRBJ2-7; a weak D match, TRBD1 (6 bases). The V gene lost 4 bases and the J gene lost 2 bases, with 19 bases spanning the gap. The CDR3 has 16 residues. The germline V gene encodes CDR1 SGHRS and CDR2 YFSETQ. CDR3 in amino acids: CASSRTGTTRAYEQYF. The CDR3 region has the DNA TGCGCCAGCAGCAGGACCGGGACAACTCGGGCCTACGAGCAGTACTTC.

The V and J genes are TRBV4-1 and TRBJ1-4; TRBD1 agrees at 8 bases. Germline CDR1 MGHRA, CDR2 YSYEKL. Germline trimming cut 3 bases from V and 14 bases from J; bases unmatched to any gene: 8. This CDR3 has 13 amino acids. The CDR3 sequence: CASSQGQVRALFF. In DNA, the CDR3 is TGCGCCAGCAGCCAGGGACAGGTACGGGCCCTGTTTTTT.

The chain uses TRBV9 and TRBJ2-2, with D perhaps matching TRBD2 (5 bases). The CDR3 totals 16 residues. V dropped 3 bases and J dropped 4 bases, with 16 bases sitting between them. The germline CDR1 and CDR2 sequences are SGDLS and YYNGEE. CDR3 residues: CASSDPGVGVTGELFF. CDR3 DNA sequence: TGTGCCAGCAGCGATCCCGGGGTGGGTGTCACCGGGGAGCTGTTTTTT.

This sequence joins TRBV9 and TRBJ2-1; the match to TRBD2 covers 7 bases. CDR3 length: 14 residues. Germline V gives CDR1 SGDLS, CDR2 YYNGEE. The ends lost 4 bases at V and 4 bases at J; junction bases unmatched: 5. The CDR3 protein is CASSPTGGYNEQFF. The CDR3 region has the DNA TGTGCCAGCAGCCCGACGGGGGGTTACAATGAGCAGTTCTTC.

The chain combines TRBV29-1 with TRBJ1-4; TRBD1 is a possible D gene (5 bases). Trimming stripped 7 bases from V and 2 bases from J, with 8 bases between. CDR1 and CDR2 (germline): SQVTM, ANQGSEA. The CDR3 loop spans 12 amino acids. CDR3 sequence reads: CSAGGTNEKLFF. Here the CDR3 DNA reads TGCAGCGCCGGGGGTACTAATGAAAAACTGTTTTTT.

The CDR3 spells CASSTPGPTYNEQFF. The CDR3 DNA reads TGTGCCAGCAGTACCCCGGGTCCTACATACAATGAGCAGTTCTTC. The chain carries TRBV27 and TRBJ2-1, with unresolved D. Germline values: CDR1 MNHEY, CDR2 SMNVEV (reference sequence). The CDR3 runs to 15 residues. The germline V and J ends were trimmed by 5 bases and 4 bases, with 15 bases remaining between them.

This chain joins TRBV6-4 and TRBJ2-3; 9 bases align to TRBD2. The germline gives CDR1 MRHNA, CDR2 SNTAGT. This CDR3 comprises 16 residues. V gave up 3 bases and J gave up 0 bases; unmatched junction bases: 4. CDR3 protein: CASSELAGHSTDTQYF. The CDR3 DNA sequence: TGTGCCAGCAGTGAACTAGCGGGCCATAGCACAGATACGCAGTATTTT.

The count of this clone is one. This chain uses TRBV11-2 with TRBJ2-7; 8 nucleotides match TRBD1. The CDR3 contains 15 residues. Trimming cost V 5 bases and J 0 bases; bases outside gene matches: 6. Germline-derived CDR1 and CDR2 are SGHAT and FQNNGV. This CDR3 reads CASSRWDRSSYEQYF. CDR3 nucleotide sequence: TGTGCCAGCAGCCGATGGGACAGGAGCTCCTACGAGCAGTACTTC.

V gene TRBV7-2 combines with J gene TRBJ1-6; 11 bases are a match to TRBD1. CDR3 length: 14 residues. CDR1 and CDR2 (germline): SGHTA, FQGNSA. J was trimmed by 14 bases and V by 4 bases; bases with no gene match: 7. The CDR3 spells CASSWDRGSWALHF. CDR3 bases: TGTGCCAGCAGCTGGGACAGGGGGTCCTGGGCCCTCCACTTT.

This chain links TRBV27 with TRBJ1-4; TRBD1 agrees at 7 bases. The ends lost 0 bases at V and 4 bases at J; junction bases unmatched: 5. The CDR3 covers 16 residues. From germline, CDR1 is MNHEY and CDR2 SMNVEV (reference sequence). CDR3 coding DNA: TGTGCCAGCAGTTTATCGCTGGGACAGATTAATGAAAAACTGTTTTTT. This codes for CASSLSLGQINEKLFF. The variable domain in full, completed from reference TRBV27 and TRBJ1-4, reads EAQVTQNPRYLITVTGKKLTVTCSQNMNHEYMSWYRQDPGLGLRQIYYSMNVEVTDKGDVPEGYKVSRKEKRNFPLILESPSPNQTSLYFCASSLSLGQINEKLFFGSGTQLSVL.

This clone was recorded once. V usage is TRBV7-2 and J usage is TRBJ2-5; 9 positions match TRBD1. This CDR3 comprises 14 residues. CDR1 and CDR2 from the germline V gene are SGHTA and FQGNSA. Germline trimming cut 6 bases from V and 4 bases from J; bases unmatched to any gene: 6. The CDR3 DNA follows: TGTGCCAGCAGTTACCGGACAGGGGCAGAGACCCAGTACTTC. This sequence encodes CASSYRTGAETQYF.

This chain joins TRBV2 and TRBJ1-6, with TRBD1 identical over 7 bases. Looked up from germline, CDR1 is SNHLY and CDR2 is FYNNEI. Losses at the gene ends were 4 bases for V and 10 bases for J; bases not matched to a gene: 13. This CDR3 region has 16 residues. As DNA, the CDR3 is TGTGCCAGCAGTGCTATGGGAGGCAGGGGGAAATCACCCCTCCACTTT. This encodes CASSAMGGRGKSPLHF.

The chain has TRBV28 and TRBJ2-5; D not certain. Germline lookup yields CDR1 MDHEN and CDR2 SYDVKM. V was cut by 2 bases and J by 5 bases, with 12 bases left in between. CDR3 length: 14 residues. The CDR3 nucleotides read TGTGCCAGCAGTTTAGGAGCGCGTGGGGAGACCCAGTACTTC. Its translation: CASSLGARGETQYF.

The chain uses TRBV7-7 and TRBJ2-1, with D possibly matching TRBD2 (5 bases). Trimming left V 2 bases short and J 0 bases short, with 8 bases between. Germline CDR1 SSHAT, CDR2 FNYEAQ (reference sequence). The CDR3 totals 15 residues. The CDR3 spells CASSLTGSSYNEQFF. As DNA, the CDR3 is TGTGCCAGCAGCTTAACGGGGAGCTCCTACAATGAGCAGTTCTTC. Full variable domain (remainder filled in from reference TRBV7-7 and TRBJ2-1): GAGVSQSPRYKVTKRGQDVTLRCDPISSHATLYWYQQALGQGPEFLTYFNYEAQPDKSGLPSDRFSAERPEGSISTLTIQRTEQRDSAMYRCASSLTGSSYNEQFFGPGTRLTVL.

V is TRBV12-5 and J is TRBJ2-7; D not certain. The V end lost 5 bases, the J end lost 2 bases, and 4 bases lay between the germline ends. Germline CDR1 LGHNT, CDR2 FRNRAP. The CDR3 is made up of 11 amino acids. The DNA of the CDR3 is TGTGCTAGTGGTCCAACCTACGAGCAGTACTTC. Its protein is CASGPTYEQYF.

The chain employs TRBV28 and TRBJ2-7; D ambiguous. The CDR3 length is 14 residues. V was clipped by 7 bases and J by 3 bases, with 16 bases between them. Germline loops: CDR1 MDHEN, CDR2 SYDVKM. CDR3 sequence (DNA): TGTGCCAGCAACCGGCTAGGCCTCAGCTACGAGCAGTACTTC. This translates into CASNRLGLSYEQYF.

The chain joins TRBV6-5 to TRBJ2-7; the match to TRBD1 covers 7 bases. Germline CDR1 is MNHEY and CDR2 is SVGAGI. The CDR3 is made up of 16 amino acids. After removal of 3 bases from V and 3 bases from J, the junction contained 11 bases not matched to a gene. The CDR3 spells CASSYNDRTGLYEQYF. The CDR3 bases are TGTGCCAGCAGTTATAATGATCGGACAGGACTCTACGAGCAGTACTTC.

The chain combines TRBV27 with TRBJ2-1; 11 nucleotides line up with TRBD2. Trimming at V came to 5 bases and at J to 9 bases, leaving 9 bases not matched to a gene. The V gene's germline CDR1 is MNHEY and CDR2 SMNVEV (reference sequence). The CDR3 loop spans 15 amino acids. DNA for the CDR3: TGTGCCAGCAGTACCTTAGCGGGGGGGTCATTTGAGCAGTTCTTC. This gives the protein CASSTLAGGSFEQFF.

The V gene is TRBV9, the J gene TRBJ1-2; D is possibly TRBD1 (6 bases). The V end was cut by 5 bases, the J end by 3 bases, with 11 bases between. The CDR3 covers 13 residues. Germline-derived CDR1 and CDR2 are SGDLS and YYNGEE. CDR3 region: CASSDTGYYGYTF. DNA of the CDR3: TGTGCCAGCAGTGACACAGGGTACTATGGCTACACCTTC.

This chain connects TRBV5-1 to TRBJ2-3, with TRBD1 matching 8 bases. This CDR3 has 14 residues. The V gene end was trimmed by 3 bases and the J gene end by 4 bases; junction bases not matched to a gene: 4. Germline assignment: CDR1 SGHRS and CDR2 YFSETQ. This CDR3 is CASSSTGVADTQYF. The DNA of the CDR3 is TGCGCCAGCAGCTCGACAGGGGTCGCAGATACGCAGTATTTT.

The genes are TRBV4-2 and TRBJ2-5; 7 nucleotides line up with TRBD1. This CDR3 spans 14 amino acids. Germline V lookup: CDR1 LGHNA, CDR2 YNFKEQ. V trimming: 0 bases; J trimming: 7 bases; junction bases outside the gene matches: 5. The CDR3 here is CASSQDTGEGTQYF. As DNA, the CDR3 is TGTGCCAGCAGCCAAGACACAGGGGAAGGGACCCAGTACTTC.

The V call is TRBV30, the J call TRBJ1-4; TRBD1 agrees at 7 bases. The V gene end was trimmed by 2 bases and the J gene end by 10 bases; junction bases not matched to a gene: 4. CDR3 size: 12 residues. Germline lookup yields CDR1 GTSNPN and CDR2 SVGIG (reference sequence). The CDR3 loop is CAWSSGQSKLFF. The CDR3 nucleotides read TGTGCCTGGAGTTCGGGACAGTCAAAACTGTTTTTT.

This clone was seen once. The chain combines TRBV12-5 with TRBJ2-7; 7 nucleotides align to TRBD1. This CDR3 is built from 15 residues. The ends lost 7 bases at V and 2 bases at J; junction bases unmatched: 11. Germline CDR1 is LGHNT and CDR2 is FRNRAP. For the CDR3, the DNA is TGTGCTAGTGCTCTAGGGGGCATTCCTCCCTACGAGCAGTACTTC. The encoded protein is CASALGGIPPYEQYF. The whole variable domain, remainder taken from reference TRBV12-5 and TRBJ2-7, is DARVTQTPRHKVTEMGQEVTMRCQPILGHNTVFWYRQTMMQGLELLAYFRNRAPLDDSGMPKDRFSAEMPDATLATLKIQPSEPRDSAVYFCASALGGIPPYEQYFGPGTRLTVT.

V and J are TRBV5-6 and TRBJ1-3, with D possibly TRBD1 on 6 matching bases. The germline V and J ends were trimmed by 0 bases and 3 bases, with 13 bases remaining between them. Germline CDR1 SGHDT, CDR2 YYEEEE. The CDR3 sequence is 16 residues long. The CDR3 spells CASSLGGRGFGNTIYF. The CDR3 DNA reads as TGTGCCAGCAGCTTGGGTGGCAGGGGATTTGGAAACACCATATATTTT.